This TCR beta chain was sequenced in a study of tumor-infiltrating lymphocytes in oesophageal squamous cell carcinoma (dated by TCRdb to about 2016). Note on this clonotype: It has no known antigen specificity. No base-level quality is on record; no much larger clone is a single base apart.

The library relied on PCR. The instrument was an Illumina HiSeq 2000. The public reads were reanalyzed by TCRdb: fastp trimming at Q25, MiXCR alignment, in-frame beta chains only. Identical CDR3 protein sequences are pooled into one entry, listed with their most common genes and DNA. The sample contains about 15,000 distinct CDR3 sequences, under 70% of them found a single time. The ten largest clones take up around 35% of the sample. The CDR3 numbers 14 residues from cysteine through phenylalanine. The kept DNA is CDR3 alone, 42 bases in frame from the first base. From the germline V gene, CDR1 is MNHGY and CDR2 is SAAAGT.

The specimen sequenced was esophageal tumor tissue. The rearrangement combines TRBV6-8 with TRBJ2-5; the D gene is possibly TRBD2, with 7 bases matching. The closer fit of TRBJ2-1 to the DNA end suggests the J call may be wrong. The TCR comes from a female donor with esophageal squamous cell carcinoma. The DNA sequence is TGTGCCAGCAGTTACTCACAGGGACTATTTGAGCAGTTCTTC. This yields the protein CASSYSQGLFEQFF.